This entry is about one T cell receptor (beta chain). Its specificity is unknown. These data are taken from a study of graft-versus-host responses after intestinal transplantation. For the study at large: Those transplanted obtained multivisceral, liver-intestinal, or isolated intestinal grafts.

Profiling relied on immunoSEQ multiplex PCR, and the TCRdb table lists in-frame clones only, not all of them. The sample consists of about 50,000 clones, 92% of them appearing once. Deletions cut 7 bases from V and 0 bases from J, with 19 bases between. Germline V gene lookup returns CDR1 MDHEN and CDR2 SYDVKM. The CDR3 is 17 residues long. Study-wide results and limits: There was an association between peak levels of circulating GvH clones and early post-transplant HvG declines. Some patients had graft-donor T cell macrochimerism, and their allografts showed high graft-versus-host to host-versus-graft clonal ratios. Recipient marrow showed GvH clones, some seen first in ileum or blood.

The sequence derives from a human donor who was the organ donor for an intestinal transplant. The V call is TRBV28, the J call TRBJ2-1; perhaps TRBD2 as D (5 bases). The material sequenced was unstimulated CD4+ T cells sorted from spleen or lymph node cells, taken before transplant. The CDR3 DNA sequence: TGTGCCAGCACCCCTCGAAGGCGGGCCCGCTCCTACAATGAGCAGTTCTTC. This gives the protein CASTPRRRARSYNEQFF.